Each of the 24 T cell receptor beta chains below was sequenced from the same sample in a study of blood T cell repertoires in COVID-19. TCRdb's table, derived via immunoSEQ multiplex PCR, lists solely in-frame clones and lacks some. The data hold around 190,000 clones, with 84% observed a single time. The sample taken for sequencing was peripheral blood. The receptors here all came from a human donor in a cohort sampled during active COVID-19.

The chain has TRBV11-3 and TRBJ2-1; D may be TRBD2 (7 bases). Germline V gives CDR1 SGHNT, CDR2 YENEEA. V was trimmed by 1 base and J by 8 bases, leaving 12 bases between them. The CDR3 length is 14 residues. CDR3 coding DNA: TGTGCCAGCAGCTTAGCGGGGGGCCGGGATGAGCAGTTCTTC. Translated, it gives CASSLAGGRDEQFF.

This clone turned up a few times. At the DNA level, this CDR3 is encoded by other sequences in the same sample as well. The genes are TRBV5-1 and TRBJ2-5; D unresolved. Trimming stripped 0 bases from V and 5 bases from J, with 5 bases between. This CDR3 is built from 12 residues. Germline V CDR1 and CDR2: SGHRS, YFSETQ. CDR3 coding DNA: TGCGCCAGCAGCTTGGCCGGGGAGACCCAGTACTTC. Its protein is CASSLAGETQYF.

This clone was detected a few times. This chain connects TRBV6-1 to TRBJ2-1, with TRBD1 matching over 9 bases. V dropped 0 bases and J dropped 4; count of bases not matched to a gene: 10. Germline V CDR1 and CDR2: MNHNS, SASEGT. CDR3 length: 18 residues. The DNA of the CDR3 is TGTGCCAGCAGTGAAGCGCTTCAGGGGACAGGGAAGTACAATGAGCAGTTCTTC. The encoded protein is CASSEALQGTGKYNEQFF.

The gene calls are TRBV9 and TRBJ1-5; D might be TRBD1 (5 bases). Germline V gene lookup returns CDR1 SGDLS and CDR2 YYNGEE. The V and J ends lost 2 bases and 4 bases respectively, with 13 bases between them. This CDR3 contains 15 residues. This CDR3 reads CASSVTGGWNQPQHF. The CDR3 region has the DNA TGTGCCAGCAGCGTTACAGGTGGTTGGAATCAGCCCCAGCATTTT. The whole variable domain, filled in from reference TRBV9 and TRBJ1-5, reads DSGVTQTPKHLITATGQRVTLRCSPRSGDLSVYWYQQSLDQGLQFLIQYYNGEERAKGNILERFSAQQFPDLHSELNLSSLELGDSALYFCASSVTGGWNQPQHFGDGTRLSIL.

This CDR3 reads CALKSASGRFGTDTQYF. The CDR3 DNA reads TGTGCCCTTAAATCGGCTAGCGGGAGGTTCGGCACAGATACGCAGTATTTT. The chain employs TRBV7-9 and TRBJ2-3; TRBD2 aligns across 11 bases. The germline V gene has CDR1 SEHNR and CDR2 FQNEAQ (reference sequence). The CDR3 has 17 amino acids. Germline trimming cut 11 bases from V and 1 base from J; bases unmatched to any gene: 14.

Remarks on this clone: Distinct nucleotide sequences in the sample also encode this CDR3. This rearrangement joins TRBV10-3 to TRBJ2-5; TRBD2 aligns across 7 bases. The V gene's germline CDR1 is ENHRY and CDR2 SYGVKD. The CDR3 has 16 amino acids. V shed 2 bases, J shed 5 bases, and the junction held 11 bases outside the gene matches. This CDR3 reads CAISEPGLGRGETQYF. CDR3 nucleotide sequence: TGTGCCATCAGTGAGCCCGGACTAGGAAGGGGCGAGACCCAGTACTTC.

This clone was recorded a few times. The chain carries TRBV28 and TRBJ1-1; 7 nucleotides align to TRBD1. Looked up from germline, CDR1 is MDHEN and CDR2 is SYDVKM. The CDR3 contains 15 residues. J gave up 1 base and V 5 bases, and 7 bases lay outside the gene matches. The CDR3 is CASSHRQGGNTEAFF. In DNA form, the CDR3 reads TGTGCCAGCAGTCACCGACAGGGTGGGAACACTGAAGCTTTCTTT.

The chain employs TRBV27 and TRBJ2-2; the D is unclear. The CDR3 sequence is 13 residues long. CDR1 is MNHEY and CDR2 is SMNVEV in the germline V gene (reference sequence). Deletions cut 5 bases from V and 0 bases from J, with 4 bases between. This CDR3 reads CASSVANTGELFF. The CDR3, as DNA: TGTGCCAGCAGTGTAGCGAACACCGGGGAGCTGTTTTTT.

The chain is built from TRBV28 and TRBJ1-2; D possibly corresponds to TRBD1 (5 bases). Trimming took 6 bases from V and 7 from J, leaving 15 bases between them. This CDR3 region has 13 residues. The germline V gene encodes CDR1 MDHEN and CDR2 SYDVKM. CDR3 nucleotide sequence: TGTGCCAGCAGCCCACCCCTAGGGGCTGGCTACACCTTC. Amino acids: CASSPPLGAGYTF.

The CDR3 sequence: CASSYPNGLADYQETQYF. The CDR3 bases are TGTGCCAGCAGTTACCCCAACGGACTAGCAGATTACCAAGAGACCCAGTACTTC. V and J are TRBV28 and TRBJ2-5; 8 nucleotides align to TRBD2. V trimming: 4 bases; J trimming: 0 bases; junction bases outside the gene matches: 13. The CDR3 contains 18 residues. Germline V gene lookup returns CDR1 MDHEN and CDR2 SYDVKM.

This clone appeared a few times. The CDR3 DNA reads TGTGCCAGCTCAGACGGGACTAGCGGGAGATCCTACGAGCAGTACTTC. It translates to CASSDGTSGRSYEQYF. The chain has TRBV18 and TRBJ2-7, with 14 bases matching TRBD2. V shed 5 bases, J shed 1 base, and the junction held 4 bases outside the gene matches. Germline-derived CDR1 and CDR2 are KGHSH and LQKENI. The CDR3 is 16 residues long.

The CDR3 reads CASSWLGTSGYEQYF. In DNA form, the CDR3 reads TGCGCCAGCAGCTGGCTTGGGACTAGCGGCTACGAGCAGTACTTC. The chain couples TRBV5-1 to TRBJ2-7; TRBD2 matches at 11 bases. The J segment lost 3 bases and the V segment lost 3 bases, leaving 5 bases of the junction unmatched. This CDR3 spans 15 amino acids. Germline V gene data show CDR1 as SGHRS and CDR2 as YFSETQ.

The chain combines TRBV19 with TRBJ2-1; D remains ambiguous. The CDR3 runs to 18 residues. Trimming stripped 4 bases from V and 0 bases from J, with 19 bases between. Germline V gene sequence: CDR1 LNHDA, CDR2 SQIVND (reference sequence). CDR3 residues: CASSTTRYGGNSYNEQFF. The CDR3 DNA reads as TGTGCCAGTAGTACAACACGTTACGGCGGCAACTCCTACAATGAGCAGTTCTTC.

The rearrangement uses TRBV19 and TRBJ2-5, with 15 bases identical to TRBD2. The CDR3 consists of 19 residues. From germline, CDR1 is LNHDA and CDR2 SQIVND (reference sequence). The trim removed 3 bases at V and 2 bases at J, leaving 10 bases unmatched. CDR3 nucleotides: TGTGCCAGTAGTATTTATGGACTAGCGGGAGGGGGGCGTCAAGAGACCCAGTACTTC. It yields the protein CASSIYGLAGGGRQETQYF.

The V call is TRBV18, the J call TRBJ2-4, with D perhaps matching TRBD1 (5 bases). Germline CDR1 reads KGHSH; CDR2 reads LQKENI. V was shortened by 3 bases and J by 6 bases, with 9 bases between the two germline ends. The CDR3 extends over 13 amino acids. DNA for the CDR3: TGTGCCAGCTCACCGACCGACAGAAACATTCAGTACTTC. Translated, it gives CASSPTDRNIQYF.

The genes are TRBV4-1 and TRBJ1-5; TRBD1 is a possible D gene (5 bases). V shed 0 bases and J shed 9 bases, with 21 bases lying between them. Per the germline V gene, CDR1 is MGHRA and CDR2 is YSYEKL. The CDR3 length is 17 residues. Here the CDR3 DNA reads TGCGCCAGCAGCCAAGATCGAGAAATTAGTACGCAGGGGCCCCAGCATTTT. It codes for CASSQDREISTQGPQHF.

The gene calls are TRBV7-2 and TRBJ2-1; 8 bases match TRBD2. The germline V gene has CDR1 SGHTA and CDR2 FQGNSA. The CDR3 spans 16 residues. J gave up 5 bases and V 6 bases, and 12 bases lay outside the gene matches. The CDR3 DNA follows: TGTGCCAGCAGAGGCCGGGAGGGGGAGCGGAACAATGAGCAGTTCTTC. Translated: CASRGREGERNNEQFF. The whole variable domain, filled in from reference TRBV7-2 and TRBJ2-1, reads GAGVSQSPSNKVTEKGKDVELRCDPISGHTALYWYRQSLGQGLEFLIYFQGNSAPDKSGLPSDRFSAERTGGSVSTLTIQRTQQEDSAVYLCASRGREGERNNEQFFGPGTRLTVL.

This clone was seen a few times. The chain carries TRBV28 and TRBJ1-6; D is possibly TRBD1 (5 bases). Trimming cost V 6 bases and J 5 bases, with 11 bases left between them. The CDR3 runs 14 residues. Germline assignment: CDR1 MDHEN and CDR2 SYDVKM. The CDR3 nucleotides read TGTGCCAGCAGAACCCCAGGGAATAATTCACCCCTCCACTTT. This encodes CASRTPGNNSPLHF.

This clone appeared a few times. The chain employs TRBV28 and TRBJ2-2; the D gene is possibly TRBD1 (6 bases). The germline V gene encodes CDR1 MDHEN and CDR2 SYDVKM. Between the trimmed V and J ends, which lost 5 bases and 5 bases, there was a span of 18 bases. CDR3 length equals 16 residues. The CDR3 bases are TGTGCCAGCAGTCAATCGTCGGACAGTCGGACCGGGGAGCTGTTTTTT. Translation gives CASSQSSDSRTGELFF. The full variable domain, its missing parts supplied by reference TRBV28 and TRBJ2-2, is DVKVTQSSRYLVKRTGEKVFLECVQDMDHENMFWYRQDPGLGLRLIYFSYDVKMKEKGDIPEGYSVSREKKERFSLILESASTNQTSMYLCASSQSSDSRTGELFFGEGSRLTVL.

This rearrangement joins TRBV29-1 to TRBJ2-4; 7 positions agree with TRBD2. Germline assignment: CDR1 SQVTM and CDR2 ANQGSEA. The CDR3 totals 14 residues. Trimming took 7 bases from V and 1 from J; bases not matched to a gene: 7. CDR3 DNA: TGCAGCGCTCTAAGGCGGGGGGCCAAAAACATTCAGTACTTC. Protein product: CSALRRGAKNIQYF.

This sequence joins TRBV27 and TRBJ2-7; the match to TRBD2 covers 7 bases. This CDR3 spans 15 amino acids. Trimming cost V 6 bases and J 0 bases; bases outside gene matches: 8. Germline V CDR1 and CDR2: MNHEY, SMNVEV (reference sequence). CDR3 nucleotides: TGTGCCAGCAGAACTCGTAGCGGGCCCTCCTACGAGCAGTACTTC. Protein sequence: CASRTRSGPSYEQYF.

This chain joins TRBV28 and TRBJ2-3; 8 bases agree with TRBD1. The CDR3 contains 18 residues. V gave up 1 base and J gave up 3 bases; unmatched junction bases: 12. Germline CDR1 is MDHEN and CDR2 is SYDVKM. CDR3 sequence reads: CASSLYPDRGRRTDTQYF. The DNA of the CDR3 is TGTGCCAGCAGTTTATACCCTGACAGGGGTAGGCGGACAGATACGCAGTATTTT.

The chain carries TRBV7-8 and TRBJ2-7; D is perhaps TRBD1 (5 bases). Germline V lookup: CDR1 SGHVS, CDR2 FQNEAQ. V lost 1 base to trimming and J lost 2 bases, with 15 bases between them. The CDR3 covers 16 residues. In DNA, the CDR3 is TGTGCCAGCAGCTTAGTAACAGGCACTCAGCCCTACGAGCAGTACTTC. Protein product: CASSLVTGTQPYEQYF.

The chain couples TRBV19 to TRBJ2-7, with 10 positions matching TRBD2. V was pared by 5 bases and J by 7 bases, with 11 bases of the junction left unmatched. CDR3 length: 15 amino acids. CDR1 is LNHDA, CDR2 SQIVND, per germline (reference sequence). The CDR3 spells CASSPSSGRTREQYF. As DNA, the CDR3 is TGTGCCAGTAGTCCTAGTAGCGGGAGGACCCGAGAGCAGTACTTC.